These 13 T cell receptor beta chains were sequenced from one sample in a study of cytomegalovirus exposure and HLA in healthy donors. The repertoire was sequenced with immunoSEQ multiplex PCR; TCRdb's copy has only in-frame clones and lacks some. Of more than 95,000 clones in the sample, about nine tenths were seen once. Sequencing used PBMCs. The origin of the receptors is a man younger than 35 in good health and CMV-seronegative.

This chain connects TRBV29-1 to TRBJ2-3, with no clear D. The germline gives CDR1 SQVTM, CDR2 ANQGSEA. There are 11 residues in the CDR3. Trimming stripped 5 bases from V and 10 bases from J, with 13 bases between. CDR3 in amino acids: CSVQVRGSQYF. The CDR3 nucleotides are TGCAGCGTTCAAGTTCGCGGATCGCAGTATTTT.

J is TRBJ1-1 and V is TRBV4-1; 9 bases agree with TRBD1. Germline lookup yields CDR1 MGHRA and CDR2 YSYEKL. The CDR3 covers 16 residues. Trimming removed 1 base from V and 7 bases from J; junction bases left unmatched: 10. CDR3 sequence: CASSQGPGTGTHEAFF. As DNA, the CDR3 is TGCGCCAGCAGCCAAGGACCCGGGACAGGGACCCATGAAGCTTTCTTT.

The chain has TRBV7-6 and TRBJ2-2; the D gene is possibly TRBD2 (6 bases). The V end lost 6 bases, the J end lost 8 bases, and 16 bases lay between the germline ends. Germline V gene data show CDR1 as SGHVS and CDR2 as FNYEAQ. The CDR3 runs to 14 residues. CDR3 region: CASRSSGTGGELFF. The CDR3 DNA is TGTGCCAGCAGGAGTAGCGGTACGGGTGGGGAGCTGTTTTTT.

For the CDR3, the DNA is TGTGCCAGCAGTGCCACCGGGACTAGCGGGAGTAGATCCCACGAGCAGTACTTC. Protein product: CASSATGTSGSRSHEQYF. The chain uses TRBV27 and TRBJ2-7, with TRBD2 identical over 14 bases. Germline CDR1 is MNHEY and CDR2 is SMNVEV (reference sequence). The trim removed 5 bases at V and 5 bases at J, leaving 14 bases unmatched. This CDR3 region has 18 residues.

The V and J genes are TRBV15 and TRBJ2-3; 7 positions match TRBD2. This CDR3 has 17 amino acids. CDR1 and CDR2 from the germline V gene are LNHNV and YYDKDF (reference sequence). Trimming took 0 bases from V and 2 from J; bases not matched to a gene: 8. CDR3 region: CATSRDRGEGSTDTQYF. The CDR3 bases are TGTGCCACCAGCAGAGATCGGGGGGAGGGATCCACAGATACGCAGTATTTT.

The chain joins TRBV4-3 to TRBJ2-7; a weak D match, TRBD1 (6 bases). The V gene's germline CDR1 is LGHNA and CDR2 YSLEER. CDR3 length: 13 residues. V was trimmed by 4 bases and J by 0 bases, leaving 7 bases between them. CDR3 sequence: CASSRDTSYEQYF. In DNA, the CDR3 is TGCGCCAGCAGCCGGGACACCTCCTACGAGCAGTACTTC.

V usage is TRBV19 and J usage is TRBJ2-1, with D maybe TRBD2 (6 bases). The CDR3 sequence is 14 residues long. Germline V CDR1 and CDR2: LNHDA, SQIVND (reference sequence). Trimming removed 2 bases from V and 4 bases from J, with 9 bases in between. The CDR3 spells CASSILEGYNEQFF. In DNA form, the CDR3 reads TGTGCCAGTAGTATACTGGAGGGGTACAATGAGCAGTTCTTC. Full variable domain (rest looked up from reference TRBV19 and TRBJ2-1): DGGITQSPKYLFRKEGQNVTLSCEQNLNHDAMYWYRQDPGQGLRLIYYSQIVNDFQKGDIAEGYSVSREKKESFPLTVTSAQKNPTAFYLCASSILEGYNEQFFGPGTRLTVL.

J is TRBJ2-1 and V is TRBV9; 10 bases align to TRBD2. CDR1 SGDLS and CDR2 YYNGEE come from the germline V gene. The CDR3 is made up of 18 amino acids. V shed 3 bases and J 9 bases; nucleotides not matched to a gene: 18. The CDR3 bases are TGTGCCAGCAGCGCCGGGACTCATACGGGACTAGCGTCACTTGAGCAGTTCTTC. Translation gives CASSAGTHTGLASLEQFF.

The chain carries TRBV5-1 and TRBJ2-1, with 7 bases that match TRBD1. The CDR3 is 16 amino acids. The junction had 5 bases not matched to a gene; V was cut back by 2 bases and J by 0 bases. CDR1 and CDR2 (germline): SGHRS, YFSETQ. The CDR3 here is CASSLSGTVSYNEQFF. The CDR3 nucleotides are TGCGCCAGCAGCTTATCCGGGACAGTCTCCTACAATGAGCAGTTCTTC.

The chain uses TRBV5-1 and TRBJ1-2; D is unclear. Per the germline V gene, CDR1 is SGHRS and CDR2 is YFSETQ. The CDR3 sequence is 15 residues long. V lost 0 bases, J lost 0 bases, and 9 bases lay in between. The CDR3 loop is CASSLGHPANYGYTF. The CDR3, as DNA: TGCGCCAGCAGCTTGGGACACCCAGCTAACTATGGCTACACCTTC.

The CDR3 loop reads CASSKRSGLVFNEQFF. DNA of the CDR3: TGTGCCAGCAGTAAACGATCGGGACTAGTATTTAATGAGCAGTTCTTC. This chain connects TRBV25-1 to TRBJ2-1; TRBD2 matches 8 bases. Germline CDR1 MGHDK, CDR2 SYGVNS. V dropped 5 bases and J dropped 7; count of bases not matched to a gene: 13. This CDR3 has 16 amino acids.

V gene TRBV11-2 combines with J gene TRBJ1-6; no reliable D call. Germline V gives CDR1 SGHAT, CDR2 FQNNGV. This CDR3 region has 13 residues. Trimming removed 0 bases at V and 7 bases at J, with 4 bases between. CDR3 in DNA: TGTGCCAGCAGCTTAGACTTAAATTCACCCCTCCACTTT. This gives the protein CASSLDLNSPLHF.

V is TRBV28 and J is TRBJ2-2; possible D gene TRBD1, 8 bases. V gave up 8 bases and J gave up 6 bases, with 13 bases separating them. Germline loops: CDR1 MDHEN, CDR2 SYDVKM. The CDR3 totals 13 residues. This CDR3 reads CASWTGRAGELFF. CDR3 DNA sequence: TGTGCCAGCTGGACAGGGAGGGCCGGGGAGCTGTTTTTT.